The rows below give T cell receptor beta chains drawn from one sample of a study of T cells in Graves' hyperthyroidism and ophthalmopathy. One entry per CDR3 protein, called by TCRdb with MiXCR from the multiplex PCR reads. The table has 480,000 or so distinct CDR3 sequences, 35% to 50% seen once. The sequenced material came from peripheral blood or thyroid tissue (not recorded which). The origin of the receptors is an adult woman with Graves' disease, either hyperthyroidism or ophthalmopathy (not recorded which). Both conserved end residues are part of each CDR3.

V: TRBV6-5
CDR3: CASSYKRQAQYF

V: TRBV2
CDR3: CASRSTGGIGSPLHF

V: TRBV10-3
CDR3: CAISGSPGDVEKLFF

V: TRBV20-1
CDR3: CSARFRSGNSPLHF

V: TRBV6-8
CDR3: CASSREDRRTETQYF

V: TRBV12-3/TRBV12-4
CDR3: CASSLGQGRQETQYF

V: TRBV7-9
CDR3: CASSLAGTSAITNQETQYF

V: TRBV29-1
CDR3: CSVEVGGPQETQYF

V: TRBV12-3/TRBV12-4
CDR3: CASSLSQGQVYF

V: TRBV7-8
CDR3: CASSLSDRSYAQYF

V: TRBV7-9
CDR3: CASTRKTGTEKLFF

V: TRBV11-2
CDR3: CASSPTGTGEYSNQPQHF

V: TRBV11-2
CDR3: CASSPGGGHGYTF